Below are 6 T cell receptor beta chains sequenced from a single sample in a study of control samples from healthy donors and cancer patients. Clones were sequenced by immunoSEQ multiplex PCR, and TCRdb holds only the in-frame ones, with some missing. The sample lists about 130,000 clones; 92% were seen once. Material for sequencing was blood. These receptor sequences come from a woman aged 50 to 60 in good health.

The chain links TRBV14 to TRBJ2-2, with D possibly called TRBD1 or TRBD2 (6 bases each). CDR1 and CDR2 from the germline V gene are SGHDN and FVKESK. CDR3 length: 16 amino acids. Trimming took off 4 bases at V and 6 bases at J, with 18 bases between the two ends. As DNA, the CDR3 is TGTGCCAGCAGCCGGCTGGGGGGCTCCTTGGCCGGGGAGCTGTTTTTT. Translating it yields CASSRLGGSLAGELFF.

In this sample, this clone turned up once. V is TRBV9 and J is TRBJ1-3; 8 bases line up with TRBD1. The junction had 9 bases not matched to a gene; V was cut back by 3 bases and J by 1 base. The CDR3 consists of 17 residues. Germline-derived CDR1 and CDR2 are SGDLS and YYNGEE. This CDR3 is CASSAEWDRPSGNTIYF. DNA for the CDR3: TGTGCCAGCAGCGCCGAATGGGACAGGCCATCTGGAAACACCATATATTTT. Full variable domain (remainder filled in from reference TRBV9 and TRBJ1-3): DSGVTQTPKHLITATGQRVTLRCSPRSGDLSVYWYQQSLDQGLQFLIQYYNGEERAKGNILERFSAQQFPDLHSELNLSSLELGDSALYFCASSAEWDRPSGNTIYFGEGSWLTVV.

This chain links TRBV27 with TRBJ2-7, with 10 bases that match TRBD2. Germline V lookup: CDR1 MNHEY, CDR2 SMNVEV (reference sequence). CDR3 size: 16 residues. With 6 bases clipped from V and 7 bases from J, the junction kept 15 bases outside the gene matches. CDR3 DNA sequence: TGTGCCAGCAGCCTCCCGGGAGCGGGAGGGCCTGGAGAGCAGTACTTC. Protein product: CASSLPGAGGPGEQYF.

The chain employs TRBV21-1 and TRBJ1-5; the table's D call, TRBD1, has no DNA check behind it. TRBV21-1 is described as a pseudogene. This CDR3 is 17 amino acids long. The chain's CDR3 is CASSKALTGGGNQPQHF. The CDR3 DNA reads TGTGCCAGCAGCAAAGCGCTCACAGGGGGCGGCAATCAGCCCCAGCATTTT.

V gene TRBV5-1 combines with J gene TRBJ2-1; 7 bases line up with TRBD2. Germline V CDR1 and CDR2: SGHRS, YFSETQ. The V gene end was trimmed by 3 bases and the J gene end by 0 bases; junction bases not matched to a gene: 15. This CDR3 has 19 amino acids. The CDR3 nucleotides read TGCGCCAGCAGCTCCGGTAGGTCTAGCGGCCCCCGCTCCTACAATGAGCAGTTCTTC. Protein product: CASSSGRSSGPRSYNEQFF.

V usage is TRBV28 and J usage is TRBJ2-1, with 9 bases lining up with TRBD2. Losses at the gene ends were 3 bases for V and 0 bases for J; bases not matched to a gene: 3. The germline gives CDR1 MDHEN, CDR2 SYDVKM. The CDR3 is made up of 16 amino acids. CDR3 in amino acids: CASSFGGRDSYNEQFF. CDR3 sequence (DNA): TGTGCCAGCAGTTTCGGCGGGAGGGACTCCTACAATGAGCAGTTCTTC.